The 10 T cell receptor beta chains given below trace back to one sample, sequenced in a study of cytomegalovirus exposure and HLA in healthy donors. With 60 Vbeta and 13 Jbeta primers, the PCR was carried out. Libraries were prepared by immunoSEQ multiplex PCR; TCRdb keeps only in-frame clonotypes and omits some of them. The profile shows around 130,000 clones, roughly 79% of them singletons. Sequenced sample: PBMCs. These TCRs come from a woman in her forties or fifties in good health and CMV-seronegative.

The chain recombines TRBV5-3 with TRBJ2-7, with TRBD1 matching 7 bases. TRBV5-3 is given ORF status, its function remaining uncertain. The junction had 6 bases not matched to a gene; V was cut back by 0 bases and J by 9 bases. The CDR3 is 13 amino acids. CDR3 protein: CARSLETGYVQYV. The CDR3 coding sequence is TGTGCCAGAAGCTTGGAGACAGGGTATGTGCAGTACGTC.

This chain links TRBV30 with TRBJ1-1; TRBD1 matches at 12 bases. The V gene end was trimmed by 5 bases and the J gene end by 0 bases; junction bases not matched to a gene: 7. CDR1 and CDR2 (germline): GTSNPN, SVGIG (reference sequence). There are 16 residues in the CDR3. Here the CDR3 DNA reads TGTGCCTGGCGGGGACAGGGGGCATTGGTGAACACTGAAGCTTTCTTT. It codes for CAWRGQGALVNTEAFF.

J is TRBJ2-2 and V is TRBV5-1, with D unresolved. Trimming left V 1 base short and J 4 bases short, with 5 bases between. Germline CDR1 is SGHRS and CDR2 is YFSETQ. The length of the CDR3 is 13 residues. The CDR3 DNA follows: TGCGCCAGCAGCTTGCCTGTCACCGGGGAGCTGTTTTTT. Its translation is CASSLPVTGELFF.

V and J are TRBV5-1 and TRBJ1-5; tentatively, D is TRBD1 (5 bases). V lost 0 bases and J lost 4, with 8 bases in between. This CDR3 is built from 14 residues. Germline lookup yields CDR1 SGHRS and CDR2 YFSETQ. DNA for the CDR3: TGCGCCAGCAGCTTGGGGGGCTCGAATCAGCCCCAGCATTTT. Residues: CASSLGGSNQPQHF. Full variable domain (remainder filled in from reference TRBV5-1 and TRBJ1-5): KAGVTQTPRYLIKTRGQQVTLSCSPISGHRSVSWYQQTPGQGLQFLFEYFSETQRNKGNFPGRFSGRQFSNSRSEMNVSTLELGDSALYLCASSLGGSNQPQHFGDGTRLSIL.

Of note for this clone: One end of the junction does not line up with germline, which may come from a read error. V and J are TRBV5-6 and TRBJ1-2; 7 positions match TRBD1. CDR3 length: 17 amino acids. Germline lookup yields CDR1 SGHDT and CDR2 YYEEEE. Written as DNA, the CDR3 is TGTGCCAGCAGCTTGGGGGGACGCCGGGACAGTACATATGGCTACCCCTTC. The encoded protein is CASSLGGRRDSTYGYPF.

The chain recombines TRBV9 with TRBJ2-7; TRBD2 aligns across 9 bases. Germline values: CDR1 SGDLS, CDR2 YYNGEE. This CDR3 comprises 15 residues. The V gene end was trimmed by 3 bases and the J gene end by 2 bases; junction bases not matched to a gene: 6. The CDR3 sequence is CASSDSSGDPYEQYF. The DNA of the CDR3 is TGTGCCAGCAGCGATTCTAGCGGGGATCCCTACGAGCAGTACTTC.

The rearrangement links TRBV30 to TRBJ2-1; the match to TRBD2 covers 12 bases. Germline CDR1 is GTSNPN and CDR2 is SVGIG (reference sequence). J lost 10 bases, V lost 4 bases, and 11 bases had no gene match. The CDR3 contains 15 residues. The CDR3 DNA follows: TGTGCCTGGACTCCGACTAGCGGGAGAAGTCGGGAGCAGTTCTTC. Its translation: CAWTPTSGRSREQFF.

The gene calls are TRBV28 and TRBJ2-7; D is possibly TRBD1 (6 bases). The CDR3 has 12 amino acids. Trimming shortened V by 6 bases and J by 6 bases, and 12 bases separated the two germline ends. Germline assignment: CDR1 MDHEN and CDR2 SYDVKM. The CDR3 DNA reads as TGTGCCAGCAGAACAGGGAAGTTCGAGCAGTACGTC. Protein: CASRTGKFEQYV.

The V gene is TRBV5-5, the J gene TRBJ1-1, with D perhaps TRBD1 (6 bases). CDR3 length equals 14 residues. Germline CDR1 reads SGHKS; CDR2 reads YYEKEE (reference sequence). The V end lost 7 bases, the J end lost 0 bases, and 13 bases lay between the germline ends. The CDR3 bases are TGTGCCAGCGATTTGGACAGCATGAACACTGAAGCTTTCTTT. Its translation is CASDLDSMNTEAFF. The whole variable domain, remainder taken from reference TRBV5-5 and TRBJ1-1, is DAGVTQSPTHLIKTRGQQVTLRCSPISGHKSVSWYQQVLGQGPQFIFQYYEKEERGRGNFPDRFSARQFPNYSSELNVNALLLGDSALYLCASDLDSMNTEAFFGQGTRLTVV.

This clone was picked up a small number of times. The chain joins TRBV7-2 to TRBJ2-5, with TRBD2 as a possible D gene (5 bases). CDR1 and CDR2 (germline): SGHTA, FQGNSA. CDR3 length: 14 amino acids. The V end was cut by 3 bases, the J end by 2 bases, with 10 bases between. CDR3 region: CASSFGVLQETQYF. The CDR3 DNA reads TGTGCCAGCAGCTTCGGGGTTTTGCAAGAGACCCAGTACTTC.